This T cell receptor (beta chain) was retrieved from a study of spatial heterogeneity in lung cancer. This clonotype was seen ten or more times. Its antigen is still unknown. Noted time point: sample taken at primary tumor resection. Donation came from some 72 patients with untreated early-stage non-small cell lung cancer. Study-wide points: Mutation tallies in tumors tracked expanded intratumoral alpha and beta TCR counts.

TCRdb used MiXCR to reprocess the 5' RACE reads, holding one entry per CDR3 protein. The table records about 100,000 distinct CDR3 sequences, approximately 4% of them present only once. V gave up 6 bases and J gave up 5 bases; unmatched junction bases: 5. This CDR3 has 15 amino acids. The germline V gene encodes CDR1 DFQATT and CDR2 SNEGSKA (reference sequence). The chain recombines TRBV20-1 with TRBJ2-1; 15 bases are shared with TRBD2. The sequence was collected from a male donor with early-stage non-small cell lung cancer. Sample: lung tumor tissue, taken at surgery. CDR3 protein: CSARTSGRANNEQFF. The CDR3 region has the DNA TGCAGTGCAAGGACTAGCGGGAGGGCGAACAATGAGCAGTTCTTC.